The 19 T cell receptor beta chains presented below share a single source sample, sequenced in a study of shared clonotypes between healthy human individuals. Clones were read by immunoSEQ multiplex PCR, and TCRdb kept only the in-frame ones, dropping some. The table shows fewer than 550,000 clones, with about three quarters occurring only once. Sequencing was done on a sample of PBMCs. The receptors were sampled from a woman aged 35 to 49 in good health. Some clones in this sample may be carry-over from other donors' samples.

The chain is built from TRBV9 and TRBJ2-5; 7 bases are shared with TRBD1. The V segment lost 0 bases and the J segment 5 bases; nucleotides outside the gene matches: 7. Germline V gene lookup returns CDR1 SGDLS and CDR2 YYNGEE. The CDR3 is 15 residues long. The CDR3 spells CASSVEGARGETQYF. DNA of the CDR3: TGTGCCAGCAGCGTAGAGGGGGCCCGAGGGGAGACCCAGTACTTC.

The V and J genes are TRBV2 and TRBJ1-1; the D is unclear. The germline gives CDR1 SNHLY, CDR2 FYNNEI. This CDR3 is 12 amino acids long. The CDR3 DNA is TGTGCATATAACAACAAACATGGTGAAGCTTTCTTT. Its protein is CAYNNKHGEAFF. The variable domain in full, completed from reference TRBV2 and TRBJ1-1, reads EPEVTQTPSHQVTQMGQEVILRCVPISNHLYFYWYRQILGQKVEFLVSFYNNEISEKSEIFDDQFSVERPDGSNFTLKIRSTKLEDSAMYFCAYNNKHGEAFFGQGTRLTVV.

The J gene is TRBJ1-5, the V gene TRBV5-8, with 7 bases identical to TRBD1. The germline V gene encodes CDR1 SGHTS and CDR2 YDEGEE. This CDR3 has 15 amino acids. Trimming at V came to 5 bases and at J to 0 bases, leaving 5 bases not matched to a gene. CDR3 DNA sequence: TGTGCCAGCAGACGGGGGACAGTTAGCAATCAGCCCCAGCATTTT. It encodes CASRRGTVSNQPQHF.

As concerns this clone: It is likely a read error: a sequence one base away is far more abundant. The V and J genes are TRBV20-1 and TRBJ2-7; possible D gene TRBD1, 6 bases. Germline V gives CDR1 DFQATT, CDR2 SNEGSKA (reference sequence). The length of the CDR3 is 11 residues. CDR3 residues: CNAGGPYEQYF. The CDR3, as DNA: TGCAATGCTGGGGGCCCCTACGAGCAGTACTTC.

The V and J genes are TRBV12-5 and TRBJ1-1, with 7 bases aligning to TRBD1. This CDR3 comprises 13 residues. The germline gives CDR1 LGHNT, CDR2 FRNRAP. V shed 6 bases and J 2 bases; nucleotides not matched to a gene: 3. CDR3 in amino acids: CASGRGGNTEAFF. The CDR3 nucleotides read TGTGCTAGTGGCCGAGGGGGCAACACTGAAGCTTTCTTT.

This clone has only a few counts. The chain carries TRBV28 and TRBJ1-1; D unclear. V lost 5 bases to trimming and J lost 0 bases, with 4 bases between them. CDR3 length: 12 amino acids. Per the germline V gene, CDR1 is MDHEN and CDR2 is SYDVKM. CDR3 coding DNA: TGTGCCAGCAGTACAGTGAACACTGAAGCTTTCTTT. Protein sequence: CASSTVNTEAFF.

Notes on this clone: This could be a read error, since a much larger clone is one nucleotide away. The chain uses TRBV5-5 and TRBJ1-1; TRBD1 is a possible D gene (6 bases). This CDR3 is 13 amino acids long. Trimming stripped 4 bases from V and 1 base from J, with 8 bases between. Per the germline V gene, CDR1 is SGHKS and CDR2 is YYEKEE (reference sequence). In DNA form, the CDR3 reads TGTGCCAGCAGCATGACAGGGAACACTGAAGCTTTCTTT. This translates into CASSMTGNTEAFF.

The chain links TRBV30 to TRBJ2-2; TRBD1 matches 7 bases. CDR1 is GTSNPN, CDR2 SVGIG, per germline (reference sequence). CDR3 size: 15 residues. The J segment lost 4 bases and the V segment lost 1 base, leaving 6 bases of the junction unmatched. The CDR3 loop is CAWSAEDRSTGELFF. The CDR3 DNA reads as TGTGCCTGGAGTGCGGAGGACAGGTCCACCGGGGAGCTGTTTTTT.

V usage is TRBV11-2 and J usage is TRBJ2-1; 14 bases agree with TRBD2. The length of the CDR3 is 16 residues. V lost 5 bases and J lost 9; bases outside the gene matches: 9. CDR1 and CDR2 (germline): SGHAT, FQNNGV. The CDR3 sequence is CASSNAGLAGEGEQFF. DNA of the CDR3: TGTGCCAGCAGCAACGCGGGACTAGCGGGAGAGGGTGAGCAGTTCTTC.

This rearrangement joins TRBV18 to TRBJ2-5; the D gene could be TRBD1 or TRBD2 (5 bases each). V was shortened by 5 bases and J by 2 bases, with 12 bases between the two germline ends. Germline V lookup: CDR1 KGHSH, CDR2 LQKENI. CDR3 length equals 14 residues. DNA for the CDR3: TGTGCCAGCTCAACCCGGGGCTCACAAGAGACCCAGTACTTC. Protein: CASSTRGSQETQYF.

In its sample, this clone was seen many times. This chain connects TRBV5-6 to TRBJ1-1, with D perhaps matching TRBD1 (5 bases). The CDR3 totals 14 residues. Trimming took off 2 bases at V and 1 base at J, with 9 bases between the two ends. The germline CDR1 and CDR2 sequences are SGHDT and YYEEEE. CDR3: CASSLIRANTEAFF. DNA for the CDR3: TGTGCCAGCAGCTTAATCAGGGCGAACACTGAAGCTTTCTTT.

The chain joins TRBV28 to TRBJ1-2; TRBD1 is a possible D gene (5 bases). V lost 6 bases and J lost 2, with 13 bases in between. The germline V gene encodes CDR1 MDHEN and CDR2 SYDVKM. This CDR3 region has 14 residues. In DNA, the CDR3 is TGTGCCAGCAGAGAAGCGACAGAGAACTATGGCTACACCTTC. This translates into CASREATENYGYTF.

CDR3 DNA sequence: TGCAGCGCGGGACAAAACACCGGGGAGCTGTTTTTT. This sequence encodes CSAGQNTGELFF. This rearrangement joins TRBV29-1 to TRBJ2-2, with D possibly TRBD1 on 6 matching bases. V dropped 7 bases and J dropped 2 bases, with 8 bases sitting between them. Germline V gives CDR1 SQVTM, CDR2 ANQGSEA. The CDR3 has 12 amino acids.

The V and J genes are TRBV28 and TRBJ1-3; D is unclear. CDR3 length: 14 residues. Per the germline V gene, CDR1 is MDHEN and CDR2 is SYDVKM. V was trimmed by 5 bases and J by 1 base, leaving 9 bases between them. This CDR3 is CASSPGWSGNTIYF. CDR3 nucleotide sequence: TGTGCCAGCAGTCCGGGTTGGTCTGGAAACACCATATATTTT. The full variable domain, completed using reference TRBV28 and TRBJ1-3, is DVKVTQSSRYLVKRTGEKVFLECVQDMDHENMFWYRQDPGLGLRLIYFSYDVKMKEKGDIPEGYSVSREKKERFSLILESASTNQTSMYLCASSPGWSGNTIYFGEGSWLTVV.

The chain has TRBV5-6 and TRBJ1-1; D might be TRBD1 (6 bases). Germline V gene data show CDR1 as SGHDT and CDR2 as YYEEEE. V lost 4 bases and J lost 1, with 17 bases in between. The CDR3 length is 16 residues. The CDR3: CASSRLRGAGNTEAFF. The CDR3 nucleotides are TGTGCCAGCAGCCGCCTGAGGGGGGCGGGGAACACTGAAGCTTTCTTT.

The chain carries TRBV9 and TRBJ2-1; 8 bases are shared with TRBD2. After removal of 1 base from V and 8 bases from J, the junction contained 5 bases not matched to a gene. Germline-derived CDR1 and CDR2 are SGDLS and YYNGEE. The CDR3 runs 14 residues. The CDR3 protein is CASSVIGRGDEQFF. In nucleotides, the CDR3 is TGTGCCAGCAGCGTAATCGGGAGGGGTGATGAGCAGTTCTTC.

The V and J genes are TRBV18 and TRBJ1-1; perhaps TRBD1 as D (6 bases). Germline V gene sequence: CDR1 KGHSH, CDR2 LQKENI. With 9 bases removed from V and 1 base from J, the gap between germline ends came to 12 bases. The CDR3 has 13 amino acids. CDR3 region: CASLPGANTEAFF. CDR3 coding DNA: TGTGCCAGTTTGCCAGGGGCGAACACTGAAGCTTTCTTT.

This clone turned up a few times. This chain links TRBV30 with TRBJ1-4; D is uncertain. From germline, CDR1 is GTSNPN and CDR2 SVGIG (reference sequence). V was pared by 3 bases and J by 5 bases, with 13 bases between. The CDR3 has 14 residues. In DNA, the CDR3 is TGTGCCTGGAGCGCCGACGTGGGGAATGAAAAACTGTTTTTT. Its protein product is CAWSADVGNEKLFF.

The rearrangement joins TRBV29-1 to TRBJ2-1; 7 positions agree with TRBD2. Germline loops: CDR1 SQVTM, CDR2 ANQGSEA. This CDR3 is 16 amino acids long. Trimming took 0 bases from V and 3 from J; bases not matched to a gene: 8. The CDR3 DNA reads as TGCAGCGTTGAAGATCCGGAACGGGAGGTCTACAATGAGCAGTTCTTC. It yields the protein CSVEDPEREVYNEQFF.